The next 19 T cell receptor beta chains were all read from a single sample in a study of T cells after yellow fever vaccination. From the 5' RACE reads, TCRdb called clonotypes with MiXCR, one entry per CDR3 protein. The sample carries some 350,000 distinct CDR3 sequences, 3% to 4.5% recorded once. The material was PBMCs, obtained 5 days after the yellow fever booster vaccination. The receptors shown here come from a man aged 18-30 years who received the YFV17D yellow fever vaccine.

The chain joins TRBV4-3 to TRBJ1-5; no firm D call. The CDR3 is 15 residues long. The V and J ends lost 0 bases and 4 bases respectively, with 10 bases between them. Per the germline V gene, CDR1 is LGHNA and CDR2 is YSLEER. DNA of the CDR3: TGCGCCAGCAGCCAAGATCAAGGTTGGAATCAGCCCCAGCATTTT. It codes for CASSQDQGWNQPQHF.

The genes are TRBV7-2 and TRBJ2-3; TRBD2 agrees at 10 bases. V gave up 2 bases and J gave up 5 bases; unmatched junction bases: 10. Germline V gene lookup returns CDR1 SGHTA and CDR2 FQGNSA. The CDR3 extends over 17 amino acids. The CDR3 loop reads CASSLLALAGAIDTQYF. In DNA, the CDR3 is TGTGCCAGCAGCTTACTGGCCCTAGCGGGGGCGATAGATACGCAGTATTTT.

V gene TRBV9 combines with J gene TRBJ2-3; D may be TRBD2 (7 bases). This CDR3 is built from 17 residues. The V gene lost 1 base and the J gene lost 5 bases, with 20 bases spanning the gap. CDR1 and CDR2 (germline): SGDLS, YYNGEE. CDR3 amino acids: CASSVRGGRGQGDTQYF. The DNA for the CDR3 is TGTGCCAGCAGCGTAAGAGGAGGGCGGGGGCAGGGAGATACGCAGTATTTT.

This clonotype appeared many times. V usage is TRBV3-1 and J usage is TRBJ2-5; the D is unclear. In germline, CDR1 is LGHDT, CDR2 YNNKEL (reference sequence). Between the trimmed V and J ends, which lost 1 base and 5 bases, there was a span of 11 bases. The CDR3 extends over 14 amino acids. CDR3 coding DNA: TGTGCCAGCAGCCAAGTCAATGTAGGGGAGACCCAGTACTTC. Translating it yields CASSQVNVGETQYF.

In this sample, this clonotype turned up a few times. J is TRBJ2-7 and V is TRBV27; TRBD2 agrees at 13 bases. V lost 5 bases, J lost 5 bases, and 9 bases stayed unmatched. Germline CDR1 MNHEY, CDR2 SMNVEV (reference sequence). The CDR3 is 16 residues long. The CDR3 sequence is CASSELGTSGAHEQYF. CDR3 nucleotides: TGTGCCAGCAGTGAACTTGGGACTAGCGGGGCCCACGAGCAGTACTTC.

The chain joins TRBV7-8 to TRBJ2-5, with 11 positions matching TRBD2. Germline V gene data show CDR1 as SGHVS and CDR2 as FQNEAQ. After removal of 8 bases from V and 5 bases from J, the junction contained 7 bases not matched to a gene. The CDR3 runs to 14 residues. The CDR3 loop is CASVAGGPRETQYF. DNA of the CDR3: TGTGCCAGCGTAGCGGGGGGGCCGCGGGAGACCCAGTACTTC. The entire variable domain, with the rest obtained from reference TRBV7-8 and TRBJ2-5, is as follows: GAGVSQSPRYKVAKRGQDVALRCDPISGHVSLFWYQQALGQGPEFLTYFQNEAQLDKSGLPSDRFFAERPEGSVSTLKIQRTQQEDSAVYLCASVAGGPRETQYFGPGTRLLVL.

This clonotype has just a few counts. V is TRBV19 and J is TRBJ2-2; D is unresolved. Trimming left V 7 bases short and J 7 bases short, with 13 bases between. In germline, CDR1 is LNHDA, CDR2 SQIVND (reference sequence). The CDR3 consists of 13 residues. CDR3 nucleotide sequence: TGTGCCAGTACTATTCAGAGTGGCGGGGAGCTGTTTTTT. Its translation is CASTIQSGGELFF.

This clonotype was observed at least ten times. The chain recombines TRBV6-5 with TRBJ1-6; D is unclear. The germline gives CDR1 MNHEY, CDR2 SVGAGI. The CDR3 runs 15 residues. Trimming cost V 7 bases and J 5 bases, with 15 bases left between them. This CDR3 reads CASTFLWGNNSPLHF. Here the CDR3 DNA reads TGTGCCAGCACCTTTTTGTGGGGAAATAATTCACCCCTCCACTTT.

The CDR3 spells CASSPVSAADTQYF. The DNA for the CDR3 is TGTGCCAGCAGTCCCGTCTCAGCGGCAGATACGCAGTATTTT. The V call is TRBV12-3 or TRBV12-4, the J call TRBJ2-3; D perhaps matches TRBD2 (5 bases). Trimming took 5 bases from V and 4 from J, leaving 13 bases between them. The CDR3 is made up of 14 amino acids.

The chain recombines TRBV11-2 with TRBJ1-1; no reliable D call. The CDR3 extends over 15 amino acids. V was trimmed by 2 bases and J by 7 bases, leaving 17 bases between them. The germline V gene encodes CDR1 SGHAT and CDR2 FQNNGV. The CDR3 coding sequence is TGTGCCAGCAGCTTAATCGCGGCAACAGCCTATGAAGCTTTCTTT. Protein: CASSLIAATAYEAFF.

This clonotype was detected many times. The rearrangement links TRBV7-2 to TRBJ2-3; no definite D call. Per the germline V gene, CDR1 is SGHTA and CDR2 is FQGNSA. V was pared by 2 bases and J by 0 bases, with 6 bases between. The CDR3 is 14 amino acids. The CDR3 region has the DNA TGTGCCAGCAGCTTATTTTGGAGCACAGATACGCAGTATTTT. This encodes CASSLFWSTDTQYF.

The chain has TRBV6-5 and TRBJ2-3; D possibly corresponds to TRBD2 (6 bases). The CDR3 runs 12 residues. V lost 6 bases and J lost 7, with 11 bases in between. Germline V CDR1 and CDR2: MNHEY, SVGAGI. The chain's CDR3 is CASSPGLHTQYF. CDR3 nucleotide sequence: TGTGCCAGCAGCCCGGGACTGCATACGCAGTATTTT.

This sequence joins TRBV27 and TRBJ1-5; D uncertain. Germline assignment: CDR1 MNHEY and CDR2 SMNVEV (reference sequence). V dropped 4 bases and J dropped 5 bases, with 9 bases sitting between them. This CDR3 region has 13 residues. The CDR3 DNA reads as TGTGCCAGCAGTTCAGCGTACGATCAGCCCCAGCATTTT. This gives the protein CASSSAYDQPQHF.

This clonotype has ten or more counts. The rearrangement joins TRBV7-3 to TRBJ2-2; D is ambiguous. CDR3 length: 13 residues. Trimming took 3 bases from V and 0 from J, leaving 2 bases between them. CDR1 SGHTA and CDR2 FQGTGA come from the germline V gene. The CDR3 is CASSLSNTGELFF. The CDR3 DNA follows: TGTGCCAGCAGCTTGTCGAACACCGGGGAGCTGTTTTTT.

The chain uses TRBV7-2 and TRBJ2-7; 11 nucleotides align to TRBD1. The J segment lost 7 bases and the V segment lost 5 bases, leaving 7 bases of the junction unmatched. The CDR3 totals 14 residues. Germline values: CDR1 SGHTA, CDR2 FQGNSA. CDR3 coding DNA: TGTGCCAGCAGCCCTGGACAGGGGGCTCGGGAGCAGTACTTC. Its protein product is CASSPGQGAREQYF.

V usage is TRBV12-3 or TRBV12-4 and J usage is TRBJ2-7; tentative D call: TRBD1 (5 bases). V gave up 0 bases and J gave up 4 bases, with 19 bases separating them. This CDR3 has 17 amino acids. The chain's CDR3 is CASSLAAQILGVYEQYF. The CDR3 nucleotides read TGTGCCAGCAGTTTAGCCGCCCAAATCTTAGGGGTATACGAGCAGTACTTC.

In this sample, this clonotype turned up many times. The chain carries TRBV20-1 and TRBJ2-7; maybe TRBD1 (6 bases). CDR1 and CDR2 (germline): DFQATT, SNEGSKA (reference sequence). The CDR3 length is 14 residues. The V and J ends lost 6 bases and 0 bases respectively, with 15 bases between them. The CDR3 reads CSAWGPGYSYEQYF. The CDR3 DNA reads as TGCAGTGCATGGGGGCCAGGATACTCCTACGAGCAGTACTTC.

The V and J genes are TRBV3-1 and TRBJ1-1, with unresolved D. Germline CDR1 LGHDT, CDR2 YNNKEL (reference sequence). Trimming stripped 0 bases from V and 8 bases from J, with 13 bases between. The CDR3 covers 14 residues. CDR3 DNA sequence: TGTGCCAGCAGCCAAGAAAGTTCGCGGGCCGAAGCTTTCTTT. This codes for CASSQESSRAEAFF.

In this sample, this clonotype turned up a few times. The V call is TRBV7-2, the J call TRBJ1-4; D gene uncertain. The CDR3 has 16 residues. V was trimmed by 2 bases and J by 4 bases, leaving 14 bases between them. Germline V gives CDR1 SGHTA, CDR2 FQGNSA. CDR3: CASSLNPFPDNEKLFF. CDR3 sequence (DNA): TGTGCCAGCAGCTTAAATCCGTTCCCAGATAATGAAAAACTGTTTTTT.